A single sample gave rise to the 32 T cell receptor beta chains below, sequenced in a study of tumor-infiltrating T cells and Merkel cell polyomavirus. Study information: CD8+ T cells recognized the Merkel cell polyomavirus KLL epitope.

Clones were sequenced by immunoSEQ multiplex PCR, and TCRdb holds only the in-frame ones, with some missing. The repertoire holds about 25,000 clones, about 85% seen once, with about 2.9% in the top ten. Immunohistochemistry showed robust Merkel cell polyomavirus Large T antigen staining in every patient's tumor. Sequencing was carried out using lymph node tissue. The receptors were sampled from a man aged 50-59 years with Merkel cell carcinoma.

The CDR3 DNA follows: TGTGCCAGCAGTCAGCTCACCGGGACAACCTCCGAGCAGTACTTC. It is translated as CASSQLTGTTSEQYF. This rearrangement joins TRBV6-5 to TRBJ2-7, with D possibly TRBD1 on 6 matching bases. With 5 bases removed from V and 6 bases from J, the gap between germline ends came to 20 bases. The CDR3 sequence is 15 residues long. The germline gives CDR1 MNHEY, CDR2 SVGAGI.

V is TRBV7-8 and J is TRBJ2-1; 8 bases fit TRBD2. The trim removed 5 bases at V and 0 bases at J, leaving 9 bases unmatched. CDR1 is SGHVS and CDR2 is FQNEAQ in the germline V gene. The CDR3 covers 17 residues. CDR3 sequence (DNA): TGTGCCAGCAGCGCCCTTATAGCGGGGTCCTCCTACAATGAGCAGTTCTTC. This translates into CASSALIAGSSYNEQFF.

As DNA, the CDR3 is TGTGCCAGCAGCTTAGGGGCAGGCGGGAACACAGATACGCAGTATTTT. Its translation: CASSLGAGGNTDTQYF. The rearrangement joins TRBV11-3 to TRBJ2-3; possibly TRBD2 for D (6 bases). Trimming shortened V by 1 base and J by 2 bases, and 13 bases separated the two germline ends. From germline, CDR1 is SGHNT and CDR2 YENEEA. The CDR3 consists of 16 residues.

The chain recombines TRBV7-6 with TRBJ2-3; D gene uncertain. CDR3 length equals 13 residues. Germline CDR1 and CDR2: SGHVS and FNYEAQ. The ends were cut back, 1 base at V and 3 bases at J, with 5 bases in the middle. This CDR3 is CASSLGPTDTQYF. In nucleotides, the CDR3 is TGTGCCAGCAGCTTAGGGCCAACAGATACGCAGTATTTT.

This clone was counted only a few times. This chain joins TRBV30 and TRBJ1-4; D possibly corresponds to TRBD1 (6 bases). Trimming stripped 0 bases from V and 8 bases from J, with 13 bases between. CDR3 length: 14 amino acids. Germline values: CDR1 GTSNPN, CDR2 SVGIG (reference sequence). The CDR3 region is CAWSVMGAGEKLFF. CDR3 in DNA: TGTGCCTGGAGTGTAATGGGGGCCGGGGAAAAACTGTTTTTT.

The chain carries TRBV19 and TRBJ1-1; TRBD1 agrees at 7 bases. Germline V CDR1 and CDR2: LNHDA, SQIVND (reference sequence). V lost 5 bases, J lost 3 bases, and 9 bases stayed unmatched. This CDR3 region has 15 residues. The CDR3 DNA follows: TGTGCCAGTAGTGCGGCACAGGGGAGGTACACTGAAGCTTTCTTT. Translating gives CASSAAQGRYTEAFF.

CDR3 residues: CASSFQSRAKETQYF. Here the CDR3 DNA reads TGTGCCAGCAGTTTCCAATCGAGGGCCAAGGAGACCCAGTACTTC. The chain recombines TRBV27 with TRBJ2-5; perhaps TRBD2 as D (5 bases). Germline V CDR1 and CDR2: MNHEY, SMNVEV (reference sequence). V was cut by 3 bases and J by 5 bases, with 16 bases left in between. This CDR3 comprises 15 residues.

CDR3 bases: TGCGCCAGCAGCACCGGACAGGGGGCATCTTACGAGCAGTACTTC. Encoded protein: CASSTGQGASYEQYF. The rearrangement joins TRBV5-1 to TRBJ2-7; TRBD1 agrees at 11 bases. The CDR3 has 15 amino acids. V gave up 4 bases and J gave up 4 bases; unmatched junction bases: 7. Germline V gives CDR1 SGHRS, CDR2 YFSETQ.

As for this clone: The identical CDR3 is also encoded by other nucleotide sequences in the sample. The V call is TRBV5-6, the J call TRBJ2-2; TRBD1 agrees at 9 bases. This CDR3 spans 16 amino acids. CDR1 is SGHDT, CDR2 YYEEEE, per germline. V shed 6 bases and J 2 bases; nucleotides not matched to a gene: 8. CDR3 sequence reads: CASTGKGQGNTGELFF. The CDR3 DNA reads as TGTGCCAGCACCGGAAAGGGACAGGGTAACACCGGGGAGCTGTTTTTT.

The chain links TRBV7-9 to TRBJ1-6; D is undetermined. Trimming removed 1 base at V and 9 bases at J, with 7 bases between. Looked up from germline, CDR1 is SEHNR and CDR2 is FQNEAQ (reference sequence). The CDR3 has 13 residues. Here the CDR3 DNA reads TGTGCCAGCAGCTTAGAATCGCGTTCACCCCTCCACTTT. Protein: CASSLESRSPLHF.

A few counts support this clone. The rearrangement uses TRBV6-6 and TRBJ1-1, with D maybe TRBD1 (5 bases). The germline CDR1 and CDR2 sequences are MNHNY and SVGAGI (reference sequence). The CDR3 is 15 residues long. Trimming took 7 bases from V and 1 from J, leaving 16 bases between them. CDR3 residues: CASINAGGGNTEAFF. DNA of the CDR3: TGTGCCAGCATCAACGCCGGGGGGGGGAACACTGAAGCTTTCTTT.

This chain uses TRBV4-1 with TRBJ2-1; tentative D call: TRBD2 (6 bases). V lost 1 base, J lost 7 bases, and 11 bases lay in between. The CDR3 has 14 amino acids. Germline CDR1 is MGHRA and CDR2 is YSYEKL. This chain's CDR3 is CASSQAEGKNEQFF. The CDR3 DNA is TGCGCCAGCAGCCAAGCGGAGGGAAAAAATGAGCAGTTCTTC.

V gene TRBV28 combines with J gene TRBJ1-2, with TRBD1 matching over 9 bases. CDR3 length: 12 residues. Germline trimming cut 10 bases from V and 8 bases from J; bases unmatched to any gene: 8. CDR1 MDHEN and CDR2 SYDVKM come from the germline V gene. CDR3 nucleotides: TGTGCCATTCTACAGGGGGCGATGGGCTACACCTTC. Its protein is CAILQGAMGYTF.

The chain uses TRBV7-9 and TRBJ2-5, with TRBD2 as a possible D gene (6 bases). V lost 6 bases to trimming and J lost 9 bases, with 11 bases between them. CDR3 size: 11 residues. The germline CDR1 and CDR2 sequences are SEHNR and FQNEAQ (reference sequence). CDR3 amino acids: CASSWTGAQYF. The CDR3 DNA follows: TGTGCCAGCAGTTGGACGGGGGCCCAGTACTTC. Full variable domain (outside the CDR3, taken from reference TRBV7-9 and TRBJ2-5): DTGVSQNPRHKITKRGQNVTFRCDPISEHNRLYWYRQTLGQGPEFLTYFQNEAQLEKSRLLSDRFSAERPKGSFSTLEIQRTEQGDSAMYLCASSWTGAQYFGPGTRLLVL.

V and J are TRBV5-1 and TRBJ2-5, with TRBD1 as a possible D gene (6 bases). The CDR3 consists of 13 residues. CDR1 SGHRS and CDR2 YFSETQ come from the germline V gene. V lost 5 bases and J lost 11, with 19 bases in between. CDR3 protein: CASRSTGSEEQYF. In DNA, the CDR3 is TGCGCCAGCAGGTCTACAGGGTCGGAGGAGCAGTACTTC.

This rearrangement joins TRBV6-5 to TRBJ1-6; D possibly corresponds to TRBD1 (5 bases). Trimming stripped 2 bases from V and 8 bases from J, with 10 bases between. There are 14 residues in the CDR3. Germline assignment: CDR1 MNHEY and CDR2 SVGAGI. CDR3 region: CASSYRGRDSPLHF. As DNA, the CDR3 is TGTGCCAGCAGTTACCGGGGGAGGGATTCACCCCTCCACTTT.

This chain joins TRBV18 and TRBJ2-1; 13 bases are shared with TRBD2. J gave up 5 bases and V 3 bases, and 4 bases lay outside the gene matches. The CDR3 sequence is 16 residues long. CDR1 is KGHSH and CDR2 is LQKENI in the germline V gene. CDR3 amino acids: CASSPRTSGSNNEQFF. In DNA form, the CDR3 reads TGTGCCAGCTCACCCCGGACTAGCGGGAGTAACAATGAGCAGTTCTTC.

V is TRBV15 and J is TRBJ2-7; no clear D gene. The CDR3 contains 16 residues. Germline CDR1 is LNHNV and CDR2 is YYDKDF (reference sequence). Trimming took off 3 bases at V and 0 bases at J, with 15 bases between the two ends. CDR3 region: CATSSSTNKFSYEQYF. Written as DNA, the CDR3 is TGTGCCACCAGCAGTTCCACAAATAAGTTCTCCTACGAGCAGTACTTC.

The chain recombines TRBV28 with TRBJ1-1; tentatively, D is TRBD1 (5 bases). This CDR3 spans 14 amino acids. With 2 bases removed from V and 5 bases from J, the gap between germline ends came to 12 bases. Germline assignment: CDR1 MDHEN and CDR2 SYDVKM. The CDR3 nucleotides read TGTGCCAGCAGTTTACTTACGGGGGATACTGAAGCTTTCTTT. This codes for CASSLLTGDTEAFF.

This clone was observed once. CDR3 in DNA: TGTGCCAGCAGCTTAAATCCGGGAGAGCAGTACTTC. Amino acids: CASSLNPGEQYF. The chain joins TRBV13 to TRBJ2-5, with a possible D match to TRBD2 (6 bases). This CDR3 is 12 amino acids long. Per the germline V gene, CDR1 is PRHDT and CDR2 is FYEKMQ (reference sequence). V dropped 2 bases and J dropped 11 bases, with 12 bases sitting between them.

The table lists this clone with a count of one. The chain links TRBV7-3 to TRBJ2-3; D perhaps matches TRBD1 (5 bases). The CDR3 is 17 amino acids. Looked up from germline, CDR1 is SGHTA and CDR2 is FQGTGA. Between the trimmed V and J ends, which lost 1 base and 2 bases, there was a span of 16 bases. This CDR3 is CASSLNSVRVYTDTQYF. In nucleotides, the CDR3 is TGTGCCAGCAGCTTAAATTCGGTCAGGGTTTACACAGATACGCAGTATTTT.

This clone is categorized as medium-sized (0.01 to 0.1%). The genes are TRBV6-5 and TRBJ1-5; TRBD1 might be the D (6 bases). Trimming took off 6 bases at V and 6 bases at J, with 12 bases between the two ends. Germline V CDR1 and CDR2: MNHEY, SVGAGI. CDR3 length: 13 residues. CDR3 sequence: CASSFGDTQPQHF. In DNA, the CDR3 is TGTGCCAGCAGCTTCGGGGACACTCAGCCCCAGCATTTT.

This clone was picked up one time. The chain joins TRBV28 to TRBJ2-3, with D perhaps matching TRBD1 (5 bases). Germline V gives CDR1 MDHEN, CDR2 SYDVKM. Trimming took off 6 bases at V and 0 bases at J, with 10 bases between the two ends. This CDR3 has 14 amino acids. CDR3 nucleotides: TGTGCCAGCAGCCGTAGGGGAAGCACAGATACGCAGTATTTT. As protein: CASSRRGSTDTQYF. The full variable domain, with the rest looked up from reference TRBV28 and TRBJ2-3, is DVKVTQSSRYLVKRTGEKVFLECVQDMDHENMFWYRQDPGLGLRLIYFSYDVKMKEKGDIPEGYSVSREKKERFSLILESASTNQTSMYLCASSRRGSTDTQYFGPGTRLTVL.

The chain couples TRBV7-2 to TRBJ2-2; 10 bases are a match to TRBD1. The germline gives CDR1 SGHTA, CDR2 FQGNSA. The CDR3 consists of 19 residues. Trimming took 5 bases from V and 5 from J; bases not matched to a gene: 17. CDR3 DNA: TGTGCCAGCAGCCAAAGGGGATCGAATCGACAGGGGGCGACCGGGGAGCTGTTTTTT. It is translated as CASSQRGSNRQGATGELFF.

V usage is TRBV28 and J usage is TRBJ2-2; TRBD1 aligns across 12 bases. Germline values: CDR1 MDHEN, CDR2 SYDVKM. The CDR3 contains 16 residues. Trimming removed 6 bases from V and 7 bases from J; junction bases left unmatched: 9. CDR3 in DNA: TGTGCCAGCAGCTATGCGGGACAGGGGGCCGGCGGGGAGCTGTTTTTT. Translation gives CASSYAGQGAGGELFF.

The chain uses TRBV7-9 and TRBJ2-3; no firm D call. The CDR3 has 16 residues. Germline loops: CDR1 SEHNR, CDR2 FQNEAQ (reference sequence). With 5 bases removed from V and 1 base from J, the gap between germline ends came to 16 bases. DNA for the CDR3: TGTGCCAGCAGCCCTACGGCCTTTCTAGGCACAGATACGCAGTATTTT. Amino acid sequence: CASSPTAFLGTDTQYF.

The chain employs TRBV4-3 and TRBJ2-5, with D perhaps TRBD2 (6 bases). V dropped 4 bases and J dropped 9 bases, with 15 bases sitting between them. Germline values: CDR1 LGHNA, CDR2 YSLEER. There are 13 residues in the CDR3. The CDR3: CASSRRTREAQYF. The CDR3 bases are TGCGCCAGCAGCCGACGGACAAGGGAGGCCCAGTACTTC.

V usage is TRBV28 and J usage is TRBJ1-1, with 9 bases matching TRBD1. V shed 7 bases, J shed 5 bases, and the junction held 8 bases outside the gene matches. Germline V gene data show CDR1 as MDHEN and CDR2 as SYDVKM. The CDR3 is made up of 14 amino acids. In nucleotides, the CDR3 is TGTGCCAGCACCTTCGGGGACAGGGAAACTGAAGCTTTCTTT. The encoded protein is CASTFGDRETEAFF.

The V gene is TRBV5-4, the J gene TRBJ2-7; 10 bases agree with TRBD1. This CDR3 spans 14 amino acids. Germline-derived CDR1 and CDR2 are SGHNT and YYREEE (reference sequence). V was clipped by 3 bases and J by 4 bases; unmatched bases: 4. The CDR3 region has the DNA TGTGCCAGCAGCTCCGGGACAGGGGAATACGAGCAGTACTTC. Its translation is CASSSGTGEYEQYF.

The chain combines TRBV21-1 with TRBJ1-5. TRBV21-1 is a listed pseudogene. The CDR3 spans 16 residues. The CDR3 bases are TGTGCCAGCAGCAAGTGCAGGGAGGAAAGCAATCAGCCCCAGCATTTT. This sequence encodes CASSKCREESNQPQHF.

V and J are TRBV21-1 and TRBJ1-2; the table names TRBD1, a call not compared with the DNA. TRBV21-1 is termed a pseudogene. CDR3 size: 11 residues. The CDR3, as DNA: TGTGCCAGCAGCAAAGGGGGCGGCTACACCTTC. Its translation is CASSKGGGYTF.

The V gene is TRBV6-6, the J gene TRBJ2-3, with TRBD2 matching over 8 bases. V lost 6 bases to trimming and J lost 2 bases; unmatched junction nucleotides: 7. CDR1 and CDR2 (germline): MNHNY, SVGAGI (reference sequence). The CDR3 runs 15 residues. The CDR3 spells CASRRGLADTDTQYF. CDR3 sequence (DNA): TGTGCCAGCAGGAGAGGACTAGCTGACACAGATACGCAGTATTTT.